This TCR beta chain was found in a study of CD8+ T cells in alopecia areata. Reverse transcription of extracted RNA yielded cDNA, which provided the sequencing template. Data came from immunoSEQ multiplex PCR; TCRdb stores just in-frame clones and leaves some out. The repertoire consists of roughly 190,000 clones, with 45% to 75% occurring once and the leading ten covering about 0.69%. Study-wide results and limits: In blood and scalp, many expanded lesional clones persisted during tofacitinib.

Described treatment: oral pan-JAK inhibitor, 5-10 mg twice daily. This clone has a handful of counts. Its target is unknown. V was clipped by 4 bases and J by 10 bases, with 17 bases between them. The CDR3 has 14 residues. Germline-derived CDR1 and CDR2 are MNHEY and SVGAGI. Sequencing used CD4+ T cells sorted from blood, obtained at week 4, from a patient treated with tofacitinib. The source is a human donor with alopecia areata. The gene calls are TRBV6-5 and TRBJ2-1; perhaps TRBD2 as D (7 bases). Written as DNA, the CDR3 is TGTGCCAGCAGTTCCTGGGGGGGGGCAGGGGAGCAGTTCTTC. Amino acid sequence: CASSSWGGAGEQFF.